The next 21 T cell receptor beta chains were all read from a single sample in a study of CD8 T cells in ankylosing spondylitis (dated by TCRdb to 2016 to 2017). Summary of the overall study and its limitations: A TCR beta motif of several highly homologous amino acid variants appeared characteristic of blood from ankylosing spondylitis patients.

The library was made by 5' RACE. Reads for this sample came from an Illumina HiSeq 2500. The public sequencing data were trimmed at Q25 with fastp and processed into clonotypes with MiXCR by TCRdb, which kept only in-frame beta chains. One record per CDR3 amino acid sequence lists the most common genes and DNA. For this sample there are about 510,000 distinct CDR3 sequences; approximately 5.3% appear just once. Around 3.6% of the sample is held by the ten biggest clonotypes. These receptors have no identified antigens. The specimen was blood, either unsorted or a sorted T cell fraction (not recorded which). The origin of the receptors is a male donor with ankylosing spondylitis.

This clonotype was counted many times. This chain connects TRBV7-3 to TRBJ2-5; D not resolved. The CDR3 is made up of 9 amino acids. V shed 10 bases and J shed 11 bases, with 11 bases lying between them. Germline CDR1 and CDR2: SGHTA and FQGTGA. The CDR3 DNA is TGTGCCACTATCGGGCCTCAGTACTTC. As protein: CATIGPQYF.

The chain employs TRBV2 and TRBJ1-5, with TRBD1 matching 8 bases. The CDR3 has 16 amino acids. Per the germline V gene, CDR1 is SNHLY and CDR2 is FYNNEI. Germline trimming cut 0 bases from V and 7 bases from J; bases unmatched to any gene: 8. This CDR3 reads CASSEASGTGEQPQHF. CDR3 DNA sequence: TGTGCCAGCAGTGAAGCGTCCGGGACAGGAGAACAGCCCCAGCATTTT.

The V call is TRBV20-1, the J call TRBJ1-1; D not resolved. Between the trimmed V and J ends, which lost 5 bases and 0 bases, there was a span of 10 bases. The germline CDR1 and CDR2 sequences are DFQATT and SNEGSKA (reference sequence). CDR3 length: 13 amino acids. CDR3 nucleotide sequence: TGCAGTGCTGAAAGGGATATGAACACTGAAGCTTTCTTT. Its translation is CSAERDMNTEAFF.

The V call is TRBV7-9, the J call TRBJ2-2; D perhaps matches TRBD1 (6 bases). Trimming shortened V by 5 bases and J by 5 bases, and 18 bases separated the two germline ends. Germline loops: CDR1 SEHNR, CDR2 FQNEAQ (reference sequence). This CDR3 has 16 residues. The CDR3 DNA reads TGTGCCAGCAGCCTCCGGACAGCCTACCAAACCGGGGAGCTGTTTTTT. As protein: CASSLRTAYQTGELFF.

V and J are TRBV6-2 or TRBV6-3 and TRBJ2-1; TRBD2 agrees at 8 bases. J was trimmed by 0 bases and V by 3 bases; bases with no gene match: 4. Per germline, CDR1 MNHEY and CDR2 SVGEGT. The CDR3 is 16 residues long. The CDR3 sequence is CASSYPSGSSYNEQFF. DNA for the CDR3: TGTGCCAGCAGTTATCCGAGCGGGAGCTCCTACAATGAGCAGTTCTTC.

This clonotype was recorded many times. The chain couples TRBV5-1 to TRBJ1-1; D remains unclear. Deletions cut 4 bases from V and 1 base from J, with 14 bases between. The CDR3 loop spans 15 amino acids. Germline lookup yields CDR1 SGHRS and CDR2 YFSETQ. In nucleotides, the CDR3 is TGCGCCAGCAGCCCAGGAGGGCGGGGGAACACTGAAGCTTTCTTT. The encoded protein is CASSPGGRGNTEAFF.

This clonotype was seen a handful of times. This chain joins TRBV20-1 and TRBJ1-5, with D perhaps TRBD1 (6 bases). Trimming removed 4 bases from V and 6 bases from J, with 16 bases in between. The CDR3 is 14 amino acids. Looked up from germline, CDR1 is DFQATT and CDR2 is SNEGSKA (reference sequence). CDR3 region: CSAIQGGDTQPQHF. CDR3 nucleotide sequence: TGCAGTGCTATACAGGGAGGGGATACTCAGCCCCAGCATTTT.

The chain links TRBV7-3 to TRBJ2-3; D unclear. Germline values: CDR1 SGHTA, CDR2 FQGTGA. The V gene lost 1 base and the J gene lost 4 bases, with 18 bases spanning the gap. The CDR3 has 17 amino acids. CDR3 sequence reads: CASSLKGGGLPSDTQYF. Here the CDR3 DNA reads TGTGCCAGCAGCTTAAAGGGCGGCGGTCTCCCTTCAGATACGCAGTATTTT.

V usage is TRBV3-1 and J usage is TRBJ1-1; D perhaps matches TRBD1 (6 bases). The germline CDR1 and CDR2 sequences are LGHDT and YNNKEL (reference sequence). This CDR3 is 12 amino acids long. V was shortened by 0 bases and J by 12 bases, with 11 bases between the two germline ends. The CDR3 DNA reads as TGTGCCAGCAGCCAAGATAGGGGGGAAACTTTCTTT. It encodes CASSQDRGETFF.

This clonotype appeared a few times. The chain carries TRBV4-1 and TRBJ2-7; 7 bases line up with TRBD1. The ends lost 0 bases at V and 3 bases at J; junction bases unmatched: 8. Looked up from germline, CDR1 is MGHRA and CDR2 is YSYEKL. The CDR3 is 16 amino acids. Here the CDR3 reads CASSQDRQGGRYEQYF. The CDR3 nucleotides are TGCGCCAGCAGCCAAGACCGACAGGGCGGGCGCTACGAGCAGTACTTC.

At least ten counts were recorded for this clonotype. V gene TRBV5-1 combines with J gene TRBJ1-1; D gene ambiguous. The V gene's germline CDR1 is SGHRS and CDR2 YFSETQ. V was trimmed by 4 bases and J by 0 bases, leaving 13 bases between them. The CDR3 has 15 amino acids. CDR3: CASSLLPQVNTEAFF. The CDR3 region has the DNA TGCGCCAGCAGCCTATTACCACAAGTGAACACTGAAGCTTTCTTT.

This clonotype was recorded many times. The chain links TRBV2 to TRBJ2-2; D possibly corresponds to TRBD2 (5 bases). Looked up from germline, CDR1 is SNHLY and CDR2 is FYNNEI. CDR3 length: 15 residues. Between the trimmed V and J ends, which lost 6 bases and 7 bases, there was a span of 18 bases. The CDR3 reads CASRNLAFSFGELFF. The CDR3 nucleotides read TGTGCCAGCAGGAATCTAGCATTCTCATTCGGGGAGCTGTTTTTT.

The genes are TRBV7-9 and TRBJ2-2, with 13 bases that match TRBD2. CDR1 and CDR2 from the germline V gene are SEHNR and FQNEAQ (reference sequence). The CDR3 is 16 amino acids. Germline trimming cut 5 bases from V and 6 bases from J; bases unmatched to any gene: 6. The CDR3 region has the DNA TGTGCCAGCAGCAGAAGACTAGCGGGAGGATCCGGGGAGCTGTTTTTT. Amino acid sequence: CASSRRLAGGSGELFF. Using reference TRBV7-9 and TRBJ2-2 for the parts outside the CDR3, the full variable domain is DTGVSQNPRHKITKRGQNVTFRCDPISEHNRLYWYRQTLGQGPEFLTYFQNEAQLEKSRLLSDRFSAERPKGSFSTLEIQRTEQGDSAMYLCASSRRLAGGSGELFFGEGSRLTVL.

This clonotype was recorded many times. This chain uses TRBV20-1 with TRBJ2-5; maybe TRBD2 (6 bases). The CDR3 consists of 13 residues. The germline V and J ends were trimmed by 0 bases and 3 bases, with 8 bases remaining between them. CDR1 is DFQATT, CDR2 SNEGSKA, per germline (reference sequence). CDR3 protein: CSARDSGKETQYF. CDR3 in DNA: TGCAGTGCTAGAGATAGCGGTAAAGAGACCCAGTACTTC.

This clonotype was detected a few times. The chain has TRBV28 and TRBJ2-5; possibly TRBD1 for D (7 bases). The CDR3 loop spans 16 amino acids. V gave up 3 bases and J gave up 5 bases, with 19 bases separating them. Germline V gives CDR1 MDHEN, CDR2 SYDVKM. The CDR3 loop is CASSFRSAGGWETQYF. CDR3 bases: TGTGCCAGCAGTTTTAGATCGGCAGGGGGGTGGGAGACCCAGTACTTC.

This clonotype was counted ten times or more. The chain is built from TRBV5-1 and TRBJ2-3, with TRBD2 matching over 8 bases. This CDR3 contains 14 residues. Germline loops: CDR1 SGHRS, CDR2 YFSETQ. The V and J ends lost 5 bases and 0 bases, in that order; junction bases with no gene match: 2. The DNA of the CDR3 is TGCGCCAGCAGAGCGGGGGCGAGCACAGATACGCAGTATTTT. It translates to CASRAGASTDTQYF.

In its sample, this clonotype was seen many times. The chain joins TRBV25-1 to TRBJ1-4; no definite D call. The CDR3 consists of 13 residues. The germline gives CDR1 MGHDK, CDR2 SYGVNS. V was pared by 4 bases and J by 8 bases, with 11 bases between. The CDR3 reads CASSVFPGEKLFF. CDR3 nucleotide sequence: TGTGCCAGCAGTGTATTCCCCGGAGAAAAACTGTTTTTT.

This clonotype was observed many times. The chain joins TRBV5-1 to TRBJ1-1, with 8 positions matching TRBD1. Germline V lookup: CDR1 SGHRS, CDR2 YFSETQ. J was trimmed by 6 bases and V by 4 bases; bases with no gene match: 8. The CDR3 totals 14 residues. DNA for the CDR3: TGCGCCAGCAGCGGCGGACAGGGCGGCTCTGAAGCTTTCTTT. As protein: CASSGGQGGSEAFF.

This clonotype turned up a few times. The chain recombines TRBV7-2 with TRBJ2-7, with D uncertain. CDR1 and CDR2 from the germline V gene are SGHTA and FQGNSA. Trimming took 3 bases from V and 0 from J, leaving 12 bases between them. The CDR3 totals 15 residues. The CDR3 loop is CASSLDGRSSYEQYF. CDR3 nucleotide sequence: TGTGCCAGCAGCTTGGACGGCCGCAGCTCCTACGAGCAGTACTTC. Complete variable domain (other parts from reference TRBV7-2 and TRBJ2-7): GAGVSQSPSNKVTEKGKDVELRCDPISGHTALYWYRQSLGQGLEFLIYFQGNSAPDKSGLPSDRFSAERTGGSVSTLTIQRTQQEDSAVYLCASSLDGRSSYEQYFGPGTRLTVT.

This clonotype has at least ten counts. The V and J genes are TRBV20-1 and TRBJ2-1; the D gene is possibly TRBD2 (5 bases). This CDR3 comprises 15 residues. Trimming pared 4 bases from V and 2 bases from J, leaving 15 bases between. From germline, CDR1 is DFQATT and CDR2 SNEGSKA (reference sequence). CDR3 region: CSANERTLTYNEQFF. The CDR3 DNA reads TGCAGTGCTAACGAGCGGACCCTTACCTACAATGAGCAGTTCTTC.

This clonotype appeared many times. V is TRBV5-5 and J is TRBJ1-2, with TRBD1 identical over 8 bases. Germline values: CDR1 SGHKS, CDR2 YYEKEE (reference sequence). V lost 4 bases, J lost 8 bases, and 16 bases stayed unmatched. CDR3 size: 16 residues. CDR3 DNA sequence: TGTGCCAGCAGCGGATTGGACAGGGAGAAAAGTGGCGGCTACACCTTC. Encoded protein: CASSGLDREKSGGYTF.